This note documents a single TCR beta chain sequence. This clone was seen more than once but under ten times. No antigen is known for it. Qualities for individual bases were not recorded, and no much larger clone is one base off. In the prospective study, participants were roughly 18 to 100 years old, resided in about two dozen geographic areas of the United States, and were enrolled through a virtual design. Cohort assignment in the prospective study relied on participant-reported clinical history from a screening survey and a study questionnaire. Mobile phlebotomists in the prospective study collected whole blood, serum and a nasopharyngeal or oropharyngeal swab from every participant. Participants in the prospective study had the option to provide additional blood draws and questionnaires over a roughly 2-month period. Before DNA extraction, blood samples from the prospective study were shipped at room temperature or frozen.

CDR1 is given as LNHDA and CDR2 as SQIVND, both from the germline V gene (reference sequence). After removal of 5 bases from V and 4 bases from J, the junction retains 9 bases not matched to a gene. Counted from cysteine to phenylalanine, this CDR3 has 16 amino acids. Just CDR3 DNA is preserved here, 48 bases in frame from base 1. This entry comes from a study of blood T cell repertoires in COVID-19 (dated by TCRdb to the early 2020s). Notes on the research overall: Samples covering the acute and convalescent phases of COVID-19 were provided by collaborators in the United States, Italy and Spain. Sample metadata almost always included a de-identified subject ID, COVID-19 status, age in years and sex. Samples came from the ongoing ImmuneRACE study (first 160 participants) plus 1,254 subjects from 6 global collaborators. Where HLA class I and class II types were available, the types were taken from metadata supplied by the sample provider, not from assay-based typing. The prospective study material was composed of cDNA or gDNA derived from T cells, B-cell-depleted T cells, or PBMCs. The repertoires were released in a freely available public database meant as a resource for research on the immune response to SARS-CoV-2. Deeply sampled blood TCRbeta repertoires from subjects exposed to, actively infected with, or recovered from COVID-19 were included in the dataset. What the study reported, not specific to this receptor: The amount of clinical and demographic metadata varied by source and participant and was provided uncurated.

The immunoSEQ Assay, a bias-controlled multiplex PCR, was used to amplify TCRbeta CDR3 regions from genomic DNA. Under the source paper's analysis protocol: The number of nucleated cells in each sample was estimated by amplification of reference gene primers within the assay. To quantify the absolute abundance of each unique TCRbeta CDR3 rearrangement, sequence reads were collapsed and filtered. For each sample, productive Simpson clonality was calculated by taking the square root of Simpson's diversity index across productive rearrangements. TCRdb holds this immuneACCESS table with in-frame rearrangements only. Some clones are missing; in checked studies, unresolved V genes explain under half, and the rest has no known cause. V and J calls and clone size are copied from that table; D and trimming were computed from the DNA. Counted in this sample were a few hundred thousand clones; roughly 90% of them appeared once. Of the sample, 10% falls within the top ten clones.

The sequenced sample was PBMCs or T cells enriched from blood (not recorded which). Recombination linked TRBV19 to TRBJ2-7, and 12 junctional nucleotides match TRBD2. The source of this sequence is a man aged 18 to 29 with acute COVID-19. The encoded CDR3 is CASSGGVTSGSYEQYF. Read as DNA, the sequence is TGTGCCAGTAGTGGCGGGGTGACTAGCGGGAGTTACGAGCAGTACTTC.